These T cell receptor beta chains were read from a single sample in a study of blood T cell repertoires in COVID-19. The repertoire was sequenced with immunoSEQ multiplex PCR; TCRdb's copy has only in-frame clones and lacks some. The sample yields about 360,000 clones, roughly 77% seen once. The sample was peripheral blood. The receptors shown here come from a human donor with acute or convalescent COVID-19. The donor label of this sample is uncertain. CDR3s include the opening cysteine and the closing phenylalanine or tryptophan. The order of the fields is clone size, V gene, D gene, J gene, CDR3 protein, CDR3 DNA. The D gene is left open where the match is weak. Rows give clone size only sometimes, using once, few, many, or a class for an expanded clone.

NA	TRBV27	NA	TRBJ2-7	CASSLRPGSSYEQYF	TGTGCCAGCAGTTTACGACCGGGTTCCTCCTACGAGCAGTACTTC
NA	TRBV12-5	NA	TRBJ1-5	CASGPGGAQPQHF	TGTGCTAGTGGTCCTGGGGGGGCTCAGCCCCAGCATTTT
once	TRBV5-1	NA	TRBJ2-3	CASSFTGDTQYF	TGCGCCAGCAGCTTCACCGGGGATACGCAGTATTTT
NA	TRBV6-5	NA	TRBJ1-2	CASSPGGGLGYGYTF	TGTGCCAGCAGTCCGGGGGGCGGGCTTGGCTATGGCTACACCTTC
NA	TRBV5-5	NA	TRBJ2-1	CASSFTRRNEQFF	TGTGCCAGCAGCTTCACACGGAGAAATGAGCAGTTCTTC
NA	TRBV5-1	NA	TRBJ1-5	CASSLGGRTNQPQHF	TGCGCCAGCAGCTTGGGAGGACGGACAAATCAGCCCCAGCATTTT
few	TRBV6-5	NA	TRBJ1-1	CASIAAEAFF	TGTGCCAGCATAGCCGCTGAAGCTTTCTTT
NA	TRBV18	TRBD1	TRBJ2-5	CASSPPQGFRGHRETQYF	TGTGCCAGCTCACCACCTCAGGGGTTCAGGGGGCATCGAGAGACCCAGTACTTC
NA	TRBV7-9	TRBD1	TRBJ1-3	CASSLPGDRGGRNTIYF	TGTGCCAGCAGCTTACCAGGAGACAGGGGTGGCAGAAACACCATATATTTT
once	TRBV7-9	NA	TRBJ1-3	CASSLGQQANTIYF	TGTGCCAGCAGCTTAGGGCAGCAGGCAAACACCATATATTTT
NA	TRBV25-1	NA	TRBJ2-7	CASRGSTLGGTYEQYF	TGTGCCAGCCGAGGAAGTACCCTAGGTGGCACCTACGAGCAGTACTTC
NA	TRBV25-1	TRBD1	TRBJ2-1	CASGQGRSYNEQFF	TGTGCCAGCGGACAGGGGCGCTCCTACAATGAGCAGTTCTTC
NA	TRBV4-2	NA	TRBJ1-5	CASSPAEAGGNQPQHF	TGTGCCAGCAGCCCAGCCGAGGCCGGAGGCAATCAGCCCCAGCATTTT
NA	TRBV6-5	TRBD1	TRBJ2-7	CASSGTGKFYEQYF	TGTGCCAGCAGCGGGACAGGGAAATTCTACGAGCAGTACTTC
few	TRBV5-1	NA	TRBJ2-1	CASSGTLTPGAYNEQFF	TGCGCCAGCAGCGGAACATTAACCCCAGGGGCCTACAATGAGCAGTTCTTC
NA	TRBV9	NA	TRBJ1-2	CASSVDEQDKDYGYTF	TGTGCCAGCAGCGTAGATGAACAGGACAAGGACTATGGCTACACCTTC
NA	TRBV3-1/TRBV3-2	TRBD2	TRBJ2-1	CASSPTGLANEQFF	TGTGCCAGCAGCCCTACCGGACTAGCCAATGAGCAGTTCTTC
NA	TRBV6-5	NA	TRBJ1-3	CASSYSRGGTGNTIYF	TGTGCCAGCAGTTACTCGAGAGGGGGAACTGGAAACACCATATATTTT
NA	TRBV27	TRBD2	TRBJ2-1	CASSSPNLAGGPSYNEQFF	TGTGCCAGCAGTTCCCCCAACCTAGCGGGAGGGCCCTCCTACAATGAGCAGTTCTTC
few	TRBV5-4	NA	TRBJ2-3	CASSLVGRLHTQYF	TGTGCCAGCAGCTTGGTGGGTCGACTACATACGCAGTATTTT
NA	TRBV7-6	TRBD2	TRBJ2-1	CASSFGLAESYNEQFF	TGTGCCAGCAGCTTCGGACTAGCGGAGTCCTACAATGAGCAGTTCTTC
once	TRBV28	NA	TRBJ2-7	CASTLNAGINEQYF	TGTGCCAGCACTTTGAATGCGGGGATCAACGAGCAGTACTTC
NA	TRBV29-1	TRBD1	TRBJ2-4	CSAATGGRDIQYF	TGCAGCGCTGCGACAGGGGGCAGGGACATTCAGTACTTC
NA	TRBV18	NA	TRBJ1-4	CASSHLGTTTTNEKLFF	TGTGCCAGCTCACACCTCGGGACAACTACAACTAATGAAAAACTGTTTTTT
NA	TRBV5-1	NA	TRBJ1-2	CASSSEGLGYGYTF	TGCGCCAGCAGCTCGGAGGGTCTCGGCTATGGCTACACCTTC
NA	TRBV12-3/TRBV12-4	NA	TRBJ2-5	CATRRRETQYF	TGTGCCACCAGGAGGCGGGAGACCCAGTACTTC
NA	TRBV19	TRBD1	TRBJ2-7	CASRRSRDRGEEQYF	TGTGCCAGTAGACGCTCCCGGGACAGGGGGGAGGAGCAGTACTTC
once	TRBV12-3/TRBV12-4	NA	TRBJ2-5	CASSFLRSETQYF	TGTGCCAGCAGTTTTCTGAGATCCGAGACCCAGTACTTC
NA	TRBV27	NA	TRBJ1-1	CASSLDRDTEAFF	TGTGCCAGCAGTTTAGACCGGGACACTGAAGCTTTCTTT